This is a list of T cell receptor beta chains from one sample in a study of blood T cell repertoires in COVID-19. Using immunoSEQ multiplex PCR, the repertoire was profiled, and TCRdb retains in-frame clones only, with some absent. The sample holds roughly 30,000 clones, 80% to 95% seen once. Sequenced sample: peripheral blood. The receptors were sampled from a man in his 60s with acute or convalescent COVID-19. Both conserved end residues are part of each CDR3. Each record gives: CDR3 protein, CDR3 DNA, J gene, CDR3 length, clone size, D gene, V gene. A D gene is named only where the DNA matches it firmly. Some rows mark clone size as missing; the rest say once, few, many or name a class of expanded clone.

CDR3aa: CAISVGTSGYNEQFF
CDR3nt: TGTGCCATCAGTGTGGGGACTAGCGGATACAATGAGCAGTTCTTC
j_gene: TRBJ2-1
len: 15
abundance: -
d_gene: TRBD2
v_gene: TRBV10-3

CDR3aa: CASMLTFGSYNEQFF
CDR3nt: TGTGCCAGCATGTTAACTTTTGGTTCCTACAATGAGCAGTTCTTC
j_gene: TRBJ2-1
len: 15
abundance: -
d_gene: -
v_gene: TRBV6-5

CDR3aa: CASSPSLAGAFNEQFF
CDR3nt: TGTGCCAGTAGTCCTTCCTTAGCGGGAGCTTTCAATGAGCAGTTCTTC
j_gene: TRBJ2-1
len: 16
abundance: -
d_gene: TRBD2
v_gene: TRBV19

CDR3aa: CASRVGGPKETQYF
CDR3nt: TGTGCCAGCAGAGTGGGCGGGCCTAAGGAGACCCAGTACTTC
j_gene: TRBJ2-5
len: 14
abundance: -
d_gene: -
v_gene: TRBV28

CDR3aa: CASSITGRDYGYTF
CDR3nt: TGTGCCAGCAGCATAACGGGTCGCGACTATGGCTACACCTTC
j_gene: TRBJ1-2
len: 14
abundance: -
d_gene: -
v_gene: TRBV7-2

CDR3aa: CASSLGLAGGTDTQYF
CDR3nt: TGTGCCAGCAGCTTAGGGCTAGCGGGGGGCACAGATACGCAGTATTTT
j_gene: TRBJ2-3
len: 16
abundance: -
d_gene: TRBD2
v_gene: TRBV11-2

CDR3aa: CASSDSNTGELFF
CDR3nt: TGTGCCAGCAGCGACTCGAACACCGGGGAGCTGTTTTTT
j_gene: TRBJ2-2
len: 13
abundance: -
d_gene: -
v_gene: TRBV9

CDR3aa: CASSPVGLAGRYNEQFF
CDR3nt: TGTGCCAGCAGCCCAGTTGGACTAGCGGGACGGTACAATGAGCAGTTCTTC
j_gene: TRBJ2-1
len: 17
abundance: -
d_gene: TRBD2
v_gene: TRBV7-2

CDR3aa: CASRHAGGNDEQFF
CDR3nt: TGTGCCAGCAGGCACGCGGGAGGTAACGATGAGCAGTTCTTC
j_gene: TRBJ2-1
len: 14
abundance: -
d_gene: TRBD2
v_gene: TRBV7-3

CDR3aa: CASSEGGLLAKNIQYF
CDR3nt: TGTGCCAGCAGTGAAGGCGGTCTTCTAGCCAAAAACATTCAGTACTTC
j_gene: TRBJ2-4
len: 16
abundance: once
d_gene: -
v_gene: TRBV2

CDR3aa: CASSKSSATADTQYF
CDR3nt: TGCGCCAGTTCCAAGTCTAGCGCGACCGCCGATACGCAGTATTTT
j_gene: TRBJ2-3
len: 15
abundance: -
d_gene: -
v_gene: TRBV5-1

CDR3aa: CASSWGQGVTEAFF
CDR3nt: TGTGCCAGCAGTTGGGGACAGGGGGTCACTGAAGCTTTCTTT
j_gene: TRBJ1-1
len: 14
abundance: -
d_gene: TRBD1
v_gene: TRBV28

CDR3aa: CASSLGAHQPQHF
CDR3nt: TGTGCCAGCAGCTTAGGGGCCCATCAGCCCCAGCATTTT
j_gene: TRBJ1-5
len: 13
abundance: -
d_gene: -
v_gene: TRBV11-3

CDR3aa: CASSIPGTSGRNTQYF
CDR3nt: TGTGCCAGTAGTATTCCCGGGACTAGCGGGAGAAATACGCAGTATTTT
j_gene: TRBJ2-3
len: 16
abundance: -
d_gene: TRBD2
v_gene: TRBV19

CDR3aa: CAISHSGTSSYNEQFF
CDR3nt: TGTGCCATCAGTCACTCCGGGACTAGCTCCTACAATGAGCAGTTCTTC
j_gene: TRBJ2-1
len: 16
abundance: -
d_gene: TRBD2
v_gene: TRBV10-3

CDR3aa: CASSLGGADDQPQHF
CDR3nt: TGTGCCAGCAGCCTCGGAGGGGCGGACGATCAGCCCCAGCATTTT
j_gene: TRBJ1-5
len: 15
abundance: -
d_gene: -
v_gene: TRBV3-1/TRBV3-2

CDR3aa: CASRGQIEAFF
CDR3nt: TGTGCCAGCAGGGGACAGATTGAAGCTTTCTTT
j_gene: TRBJ1-1
len: 11
abundance: -
d_gene: TRBD1
v_gene: TRBV28

CDR3aa: CASSFRQGRQWEQFF
CDR3nt: TGTGCCAGCAGCTTCCGGCAGGGGCGTCAATGGGAGCAGTTCTTC
j_gene: TRBJ2-1
len: 15
abundance: -
d_gene: -
v_gene: TRBV11-2

CDR3aa: CASSTTFQGANTEAFF
CDR3nt: TGTGCCAGTAGTACAACATTTCAGGGGGCGAACACTGAAGCTTTCTTT
j_gene: TRBJ1-1
len: 16
abundance: -
d_gene: TRBD1
v_gene: TRBV19

CDR3aa: CATSRERHSNQPQHF
CDR3nt: TGTGCCACCAGCAGAGAGCGGCATAGCAATCAGCCCCAGCATTTT
j_gene: TRBJ1-5
len: 15
abundance: -
d_gene: -
v_gene: TRBV15

CDR3aa: CASSLERLAGFQETQYF
CDR3nt: TGTGCCAGCAGCTTAGAGAGACTAGCGGGCTTCCAAGAGACCCAGTACTTC
j_gene: TRBJ2-5
len: 17
abundance: -
d_gene: TRBD2
v_gene: TRBV11-3

CDR3aa: CASSVVGGSNEQFF
CDR3nt: TGTGCCAGCAGCGTAGTCGGCGGGAGCAATGAGCAGTTCTTC
j_gene: TRBJ2-1
len: 14
abundance: -
d_gene: TRBD2
v_gene: TRBV9

CDR3aa: CASSFGLAGVVNNEQFF
CDR3nt: TGTGCCAGCAGCTTTGGACTAGCGGGAGTCGTGAACAATGAGCAGTTCTTC
j_gene: TRBJ2-1
len: 17
abundance: -
d_gene: TRBD2
v_gene: TRBV7-9

CDR3aa: CATKISYNEQFF
CDR3nt: TGTGCCACCAAGATTAGTTACAATGAGCAGTTCTTC
j_gene: TRBJ2-1
len: 12
abundance: -
d_gene: -
v_gene: TRBV6-5

CDR3aa: CASSAEQGMNSPLHF
CDR3nt: TGTGCCAGCAGTGCCGAACAGGGTATGAATTCACCCCTCCACTTT
j_gene: TRBJ1-6
len: 15
abundance: -
d_gene: -
v_gene: TRBV2

CDR3aa: CASSLGTPDNSPLHF
CDR3nt: TGTGCCAGCAGCCTCGGGACTCCTGATAATTCACCCCTCCACTTT
j_gene: TRBJ1-6
len: 15
abundance: -
d_gene: -
v_gene: TRBV6-5

CDR3aa: CASSLVGGQGIETQYF
CDR3nt: TGTGCCAGCAGCTTAGTAGGGGGACAGGGAATAGAGACCCAGTACTTC
j_gene: TRBJ2-5
len: 16
abundance: -
d_gene: TRBD1
v_gene: TRBV7-6

CDR3aa: CASRTGGVGTEAFF
CDR3nt: TGTGCCAGCAGGACAGGGGGCGTGGGCACTGAAGCTTTCTTT
j_gene: TRBJ1-1
len: 14
abundance: -
d_gene: TRBD1
v_gene: TRBV11-2

CDR3aa: CASSLETGYGETQYF
CDR3nt: TGTGCCAGCAGCCTAGAGACAGGGTATGGGGAGACCCAGTACTTC
j_gene: TRBJ2-5
len: 15
abundance: -
d_gene: TRBD1
v_gene: TRBV14

CDR3aa: CASSVGQGYNSPLHF
CDR3nt: TGTGCCAGCAGCGTGGGACAGGGATATAATTCACCCCTCCACTTT
j_gene: TRBJ1-6
len: 15
abundance: -
d_gene: TRBD1
v_gene: TRBV5-6

CDR3aa: CATSDFPGQGFGNTEAFF
CDR3nt: TGTGCCACCAGTGACTTTCCGGGACAGGGGTTTGGAAACACTGAAGCTTTCTTT
j_gene: TRBJ1-1
len: 18
abundance: -
d_gene: TRBD1
v_gene: TRBV24-1

CDR3aa: CASSPQSRGNYGYTF
CDR3nt: TGTGCCAGCAGCCCCCAGTCTCGGGGGAACTATGGCTACACCTTC
j_gene: TRBJ1-2
len: 15
abundance: -
d_gene: -
v_gene: TRBV6-5

CDR3aa: CATQSFRDPRRETSGANVLTF
CDR3nt: TGTGCCACCCAGTCATTCCGGGACCCAAGGAGGGAAACCTCTGGGGCCAACGTCCTGACTTTC
j_gene: TRBJ2-6
len: 21
abundance: -
d_gene: -
v_gene: TRBV19

CDR3aa: CATLLSGRALETQYF
CDR3nt: TGTGCCACCTTACTAAGCGGGAGGGCCTTGGAGACCCAGTACTTC
j_gene: TRBJ2-5
len: 15
abundance: -
d_gene: TRBD2
v_gene: TRBV6-6

CDR3aa: CASSPQGHNNEQFF
CDR3nt: TGTGCCAGCTCACCACAGGGACATAACAATGAGCAGTTCTTC
j_gene: TRBJ2-1
len: 14
abundance: -
d_gene: -
v_gene: TRBV18

CDR3aa: CASSPGEGGSYNEQFF
CDR3nt: TGCGCCAGCAGCCCTGGCGAAGGAGGCTCCTACAATGAGCAGTTCTTC
j_gene: TRBJ2-1
len: 16
abundance: -
d_gene: -
v_gene: TRBV5-1

CDR3aa: CASSQDGGQINYGYTF
CDR3nt: TGTGCCAGCAGCCAAGATGGTGGGCAGATCAACTATGGCTACACCTTC
j_gene: TRBJ1-2
len: 16
abundance: -
d_gene: -
v_gene: TRBV4-2

CDR3aa: CASSPQTDTQYF
CDR3nt: TGTGCCAGCAGCCCCCAAACAGATACGCAGTATTTT
j_gene: TRBJ2-3
len: 12
abundance: -
d_gene: -
v_gene: TRBV9

CDR3aa: CASSLSGNYGYTF
CDR3nt: TGTGCCAGCAGTTTATCAGGAAACTATGGCTACACCTTC
j_gene: TRBJ1-2
len: 13
abundance: -
d_gene: -
v_gene: TRBV28

CDR3aa: CASSFRELNTEAFF
CDR3nt: TGTGCCAGCAGCTTTCGGGAGTTGAACACTGAAGCTTTCTTT
j_gene: TRBJ1-1
len: 14
abundance: -
d_gene: -
v_gene: TRBV7-9

CDR3aa: CASSEKYWAGETQYF
CDR3nt: TGTGCCAGCAGTGAAAAGTATTGGGCGGGAGAGACCCAGTACTTC
j_gene: TRBJ2-5
len: 15
abundance: -
d_gene: -
v_gene: TRBV6-1

CDR3aa: CASRLLQGGEQFF
CDR3nt: TGTGCCAGCAGACTACTGCAGGGAGGTGAGCAGTTCTTC
j_gene: TRBJ2-1
len: 13
abundance: -
d_gene: -
v_gene: TRBV5-6

CDR3aa: CASSWTGTPRQETQYF
CDR3nt: TGTGCCAGCAGCTGGACCGGGACACCGCGACAAGAGACCCAGTACTTC
j_gene: TRBJ2-5
len: 16
abundance: -
d_gene: -
v_gene: TRBV5-6

CDR3aa: CASTSGWETQYF
CDR3nt: TGTGCCAGTACGAGCGGCTGGGAGACCCAGTACTTC
j_gene: TRBJ2-5
len: 12
abundance: -
d_gene: -
v_gene: TRBV25-1

CDR3aa: CASSQLQPPSSYNEQFF
CDR3nt: TGTGCCAGCAGCCAACTTCAACCGCCGAGCTCCTACAATGAGCAGTTCTTC
j_gene: TRBJ2-1
len: 17
abundance: -
d_gene: -
v_gene: TRBV4-2